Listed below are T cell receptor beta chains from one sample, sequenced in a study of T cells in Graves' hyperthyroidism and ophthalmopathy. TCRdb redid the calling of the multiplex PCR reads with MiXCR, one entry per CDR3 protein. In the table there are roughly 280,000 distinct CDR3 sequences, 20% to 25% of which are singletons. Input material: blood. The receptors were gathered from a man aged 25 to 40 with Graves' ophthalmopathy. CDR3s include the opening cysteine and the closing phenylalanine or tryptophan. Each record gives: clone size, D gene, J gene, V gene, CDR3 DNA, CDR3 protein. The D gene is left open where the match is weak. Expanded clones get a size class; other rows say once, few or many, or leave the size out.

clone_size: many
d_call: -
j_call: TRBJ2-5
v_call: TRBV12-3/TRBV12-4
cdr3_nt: TGTGCCAGCAGCTTAGGGTCGCAAGAGACCCAGTACTTC
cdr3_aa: CASSLGSQETQYF

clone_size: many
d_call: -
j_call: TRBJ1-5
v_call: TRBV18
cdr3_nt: TGTGCCAGCTCACCAACGGGGGGGGATCAGCCCCAGCATTTT
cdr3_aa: CASSPTGGDQPQHF

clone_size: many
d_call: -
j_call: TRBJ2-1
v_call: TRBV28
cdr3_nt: TGTGCCAGCAGTCCGCCCGTCGGGACCACAAATGAGCAGTTCTTC
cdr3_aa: CASSPPVGTTNEQFF

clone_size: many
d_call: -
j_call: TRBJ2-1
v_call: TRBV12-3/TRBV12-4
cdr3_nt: TGTGCCAGCAGTTCTCGGTCCAAGGAGAGTGAGCAGTTCTTC
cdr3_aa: CASSSRSKESEQFF

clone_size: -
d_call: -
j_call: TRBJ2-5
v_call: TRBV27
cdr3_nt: TGTGCCAGCAGTGCCTCAGGGGCACAAGAGACCCAGTACTTC
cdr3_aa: CASSASGAQETQYF

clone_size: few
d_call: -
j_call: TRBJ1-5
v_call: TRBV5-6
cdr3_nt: TGTGCCAGCACCCGGTGGGGTCGCCGCGATCAGCCCCAGCATTTT
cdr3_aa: CASTRWGRRDQPQHF

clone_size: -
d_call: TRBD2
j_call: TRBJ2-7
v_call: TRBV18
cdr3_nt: TGTGCCAGCTCCCCAAATCTAGCGGGAGGGCCTCTCGAGCAGTACTTC
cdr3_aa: CASSPNLAGGPLEQYF

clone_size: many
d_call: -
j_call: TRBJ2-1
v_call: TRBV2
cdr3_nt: TGTGCCAGCAGTGAGGGGCCCACCTCCTACAATGAGCAGTTCTTC
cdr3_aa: CASSEGPTSYNEQFF

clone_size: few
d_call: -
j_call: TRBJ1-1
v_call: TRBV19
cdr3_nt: TGTGCCAGTAGTATGAGTTGGACACCGATCGCTGAAGCTTTCTTT
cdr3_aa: CASSMSWTPIAEAFF

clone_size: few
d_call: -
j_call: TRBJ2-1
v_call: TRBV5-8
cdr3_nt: TGTGCCAGCAGCCCTGGCCGGGACTTCGCCACAAATGAGCAGTTCTTC
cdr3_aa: CASSPGRDFATNEQFF

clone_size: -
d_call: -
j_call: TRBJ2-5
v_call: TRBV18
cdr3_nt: TGTGCCAGCTCACCACAGCAGGGGCGGGGGCAAGAGACCCAGTACTTC
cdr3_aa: CASSPQQGRGQETQYF

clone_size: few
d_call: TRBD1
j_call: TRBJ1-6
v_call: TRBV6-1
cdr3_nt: TGTGCCAGTTACCCGGGACAGGGGATGCATTCACCCCTCCACTTT
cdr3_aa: CASYPGQGMHSPLHF

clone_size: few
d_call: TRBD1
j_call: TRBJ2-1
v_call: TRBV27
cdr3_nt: TGTGCCAGCAGTGGGACAGGGGGAAGCAGGACCTACAATGAGCAGTTCTTC
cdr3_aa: CASSGTGGSRTYNEQFF

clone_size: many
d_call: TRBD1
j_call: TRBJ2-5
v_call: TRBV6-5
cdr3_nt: TGTGCCAGCAGTTACTCGACAGGGGGCAGGGAGACCCAGTACTTC
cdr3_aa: CASSYSTGGRETQYF

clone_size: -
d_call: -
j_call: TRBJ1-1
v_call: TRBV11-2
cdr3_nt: TGTGCCAGCAGCCCAACGTCGGGGGGGCGGGCTGAAGCTTTCTTT
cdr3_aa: CASSPTSGGRAEAFF

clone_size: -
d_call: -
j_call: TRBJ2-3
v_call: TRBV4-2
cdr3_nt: TGTGCCAGCAGCCAAGAACCGTCACCGCTTCACACAGATACGCAGTATTTT
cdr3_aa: CASSQEPSPLHTDTQYF

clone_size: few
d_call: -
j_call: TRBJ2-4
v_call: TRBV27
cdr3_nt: TGTGCCAGCAGTTCCCTGACTACTAGCCTAGCCAAAAACATTCAGTACTTC
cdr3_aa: CASSSLTTSLAKNIQYF

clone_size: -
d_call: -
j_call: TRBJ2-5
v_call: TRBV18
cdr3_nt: TGTGCCAGCTCTCTCGGGGTAGCCCCCCAAGAGACCCAGTACTTC
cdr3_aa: CASSLGVAPQETQYF

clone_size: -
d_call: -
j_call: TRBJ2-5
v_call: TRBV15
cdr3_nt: TGTGCCACCAGCAGAGTACGCGAGACCCAGTACTTC
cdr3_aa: CATSRVRETQYF

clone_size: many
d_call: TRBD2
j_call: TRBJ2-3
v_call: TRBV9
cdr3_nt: TGTGCCAGCAGCGTGACTAGCGGGAAGGGGACAGATACGCAGTATTTT
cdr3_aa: CASSVTSGKGTDTQYF

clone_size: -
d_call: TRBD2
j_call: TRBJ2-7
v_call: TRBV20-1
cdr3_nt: TGCAGTGTTCTTCCGACTAGCGGGAGACTAAGCGAGCAGTACTTC
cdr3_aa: CSVLPTSGRLSEQYF

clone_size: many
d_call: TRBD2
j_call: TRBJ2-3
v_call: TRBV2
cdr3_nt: TGTGCCAGCAGTGGTAGCGGGACCGCAGATACGCAGTATTTT
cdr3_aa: CASSGSGTADTQYF

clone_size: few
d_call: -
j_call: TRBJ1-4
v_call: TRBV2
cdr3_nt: TGTGCCAGCAGTGCCCAGGGCGAGGAAAAACTGTTTTTT
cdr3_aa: CASSAQGEEKLFF

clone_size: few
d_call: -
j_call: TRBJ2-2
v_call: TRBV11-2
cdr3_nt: TGTGCCAGCACCAAAGAAGGGGGAGCCTACACCGGGGAGCTGTTTTTT
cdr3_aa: CASTKEGGAYTGELFF

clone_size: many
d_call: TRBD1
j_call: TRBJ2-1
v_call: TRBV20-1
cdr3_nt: TGCAGTGCTAGACCCGGGACAGGGGCCTACAATGAGCAGTTCTTC
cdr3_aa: CSARPGTGAYNEQFF

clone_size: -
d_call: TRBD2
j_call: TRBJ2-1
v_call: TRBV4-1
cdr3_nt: TGCGCCAGCAGCCGATCTAGCGGGACCTACAATGAGCAGTTCTTC
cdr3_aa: CASSRSSGTYNEQFF

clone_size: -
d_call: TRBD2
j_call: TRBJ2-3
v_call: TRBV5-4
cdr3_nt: TGTGCCAGCAGCCAGCGGACTAGCGGCATAGATACGCAGTATTTT
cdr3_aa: CASSQRTSGIDTQYF

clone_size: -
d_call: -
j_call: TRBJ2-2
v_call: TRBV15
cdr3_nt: TGTGCCACCAGCGGCGGAACGAACACCGGGGAGCTGTTTTTT
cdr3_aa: CATSGGTNTGELFF

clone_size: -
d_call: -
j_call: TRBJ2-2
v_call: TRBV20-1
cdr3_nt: TGCAGTGCTAGAGGCCCTGGGTTAGGCACCGGGGAGCTGTTTTTT
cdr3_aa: CSARGPGLGTGELFF

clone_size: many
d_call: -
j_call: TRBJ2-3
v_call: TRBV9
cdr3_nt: TGTGCCAGCAGCGTAGTAGGGGACTTCACAGATACGCAGTATTTT
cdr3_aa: CASSVVGDFTDTQYF

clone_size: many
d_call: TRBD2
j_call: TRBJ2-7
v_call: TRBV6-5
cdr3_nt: TGTGCCAGCAGTTACTCATCGCTAGCGGGAGTCCCCTACGAGCAGTACTTC
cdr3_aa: CASSYSSLAGVPYEQYF

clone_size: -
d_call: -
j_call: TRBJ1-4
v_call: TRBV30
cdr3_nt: TGTGCCTGGAGCGCCGGCGGAAATGAAAAACTGTTTTTT
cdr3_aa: CAWSAGGNEKLFF

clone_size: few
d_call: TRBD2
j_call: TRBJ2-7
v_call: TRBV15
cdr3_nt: TGTGCCACCAGCAGAGATAGGGCGGGAGGGACCTACGAGCAGTACTTC
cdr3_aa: CATSRDRAGGTYEQYF